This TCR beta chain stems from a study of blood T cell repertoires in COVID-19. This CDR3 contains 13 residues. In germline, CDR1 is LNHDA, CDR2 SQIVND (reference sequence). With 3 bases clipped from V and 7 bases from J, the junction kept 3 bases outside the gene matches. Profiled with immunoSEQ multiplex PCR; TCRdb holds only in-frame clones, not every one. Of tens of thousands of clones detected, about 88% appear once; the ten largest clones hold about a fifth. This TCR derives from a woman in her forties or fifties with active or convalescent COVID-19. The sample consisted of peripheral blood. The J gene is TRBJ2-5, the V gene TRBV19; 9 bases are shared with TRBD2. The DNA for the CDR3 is TGTGCCAGTAGTATGGGACTAGCCGGGACCCAGTACTTC. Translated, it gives CASSMGLAGTQYF.